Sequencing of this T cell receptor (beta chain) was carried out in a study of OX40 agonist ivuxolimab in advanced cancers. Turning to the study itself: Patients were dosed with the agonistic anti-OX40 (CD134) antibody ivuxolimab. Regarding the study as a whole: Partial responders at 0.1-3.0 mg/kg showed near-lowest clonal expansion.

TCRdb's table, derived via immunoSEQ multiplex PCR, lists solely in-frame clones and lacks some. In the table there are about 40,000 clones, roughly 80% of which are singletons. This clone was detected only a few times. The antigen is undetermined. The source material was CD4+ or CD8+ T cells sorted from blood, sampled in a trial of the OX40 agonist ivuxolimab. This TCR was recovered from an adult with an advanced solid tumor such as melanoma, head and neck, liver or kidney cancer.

Here the CDR3 reads CASSPRVEQYF. In DNA, the CDR3 is TGTGCCAGCAGTCCCAGGGTCGAGCAGTACTTC. V gene TRBV28 combines with J gene TRBJ2-7, with D possibly TRBD1 on 5 matching bases. CDR3 size: 11 residues. The V and J ends lost 5 bases and 6 bases respectively, with 8 bases between them. Germline CDR1 and CDR2: MDHEN and SYDVKM.